This T cell receptor beta chain was sequenced for a study of PD-L1 blockade in urothelial cancer. Looking at the study overall: Before enrollment, 0 to 3 chemotherapy regimens had been given to patients. A median blood sample held around 150,000 T cells and around 80,000 unique TCRs. The analyses of blood took place 3 weeks (second dose) and 6 weeks after treatment start.

Produced via immunoSEQ multiplex PCR; TCRdb's table is partial and in-frame only. The sample lists more than 40,000 clones, 83% seen once, with less than 15% in the top ten. Time point described: peripheral blood 6 weeks after treatment start. Patients were diagnosed with urothelial carcinoma, either locally advanced or metastatic. This CDR3 region has 14 residues. Germline V lookup: CDR1 MNHEY, CDR2 SMNVEV (reference sequence). V lost 3 bases and J 2 bases, leaving 11 bases between the germline ends. The sequencing here drew on PBMCs, taken around atezolizumab (anti-PD-L1) treatment. The source is a man aged 55 to 70 with urothelial cancer. The chain uses TRBV27 and TRBJ2-7, with D hard to call. The CDR3 DNA reads TGTGCCAGCAGTTTCCCCCGGGTCGCCTACGAGCAGTACTTC. Translated: CASSFPRVAYEQYF.